The T cell receptor beta chain described here comes from a study of T cells in narcolepsy. The protocol was immunoSEQ multiplex PCR, while the TCRdb copy is restricted to in-frame clones and leaves out a portion. The data hold some 24,000 clones, with more than 80% observed a single time. V lost 8 bases and J lost 3, with 16 bases in between. There are 14 residues in the CDR3. Germline V gives CDR1 SNHLY, CDR2 FYNNEI. To note about this clone: Antigen unknown.

Study outcomes and limitations: Blood of same and different patients, but not healthy controls, reportedly held recurring autoreactive clonotypes.

The sequence came from a human donor with narcolepsy. This sequence joins TRBV2 and TRBJ1-1; possible D gene TRBD1, 6 bases. The sequenced sample was CD45RA- memory CD4+ T cells from PBMCs. The chain's CDR3 is CASRTERRDTEAFF. CDR3 nucleotide sequence: TGTGCCAGCCGGACAGAGCGCCGGGACACTGAAGCTTTCTTT.